What follows are 4 T cell receptor beta chains derived from one specimen sequenced in a study of regulatory T cells in long-lasting Graves disease. For TCR beta, libraries came from iRepertoire HTBI primers and Arm-PCR of CDR3 regions. TCRdb redid the calling of the multiplex PCR reads with MiXCR, one entry per CDR3 protein. This table holds more than 400,000 distinct CDR3 sequences, over 15% found once. Regarding time point: newly diagnosed GD, antithyroid drugs for less than 3 months. PBMCs provided the RNA from which the TCR library was made. These records were also assigned to another study, of T cells in Graves' hyperthyroidism and ophthalmopathy.

The source was peripheral blood mononuclear cells (PBMCs), collected at new diagnosis, from a patient treated with antithyroid drugs. These receptors all come from a woman in her twenties or thirties with Graves disease.

This clonotype was observed many times. DNA of the CDR3: TGTGCCACCAGTGACAGAGGTGGGGGACAGGGAGCTAGCACAGATACGCAGTATTTT. It is translated as CATSDRGGGQGASTDTQYF. The chain links TRBV24-1 to TRBJ2-3; 9 nucleotides align to TRBD1. V shed 4 bases, J shed 0 bases, and the junction held 13 bases outside the gene matches. This CDR3 comprises 19 residues. Germline lookup yields CDR1 KGHDR and CDR2 SFDVKD.

The V gene is TRBV5-1, the J gene TRBJ2-2, with no clear D. Trimming took 2 bases from V and 1 from J, leaving 9 bases between them. In germline, CDR1 is SGHRS, CDR2 YFSETQ. The CDR3 is 15 amino acids. The CDR3 loop reads CASSFDGWNTGELFF. The CDR3 DNA reads as TGCGCCAGCAGCTTCGACGGTTGGAACACCGGGGAGCTGTTTTTT.

The sample holds a few counts of this clonotype. The rearrangement uses TRBV27 and TRBJ2-2; D is ambiguous. Between the trimmed V and J ends, which lost 0 bases and 3 bases, there was a span of 2 bases. The germline gives CDR1 MNHEY, CDR2 SMNVEV (reference sequence). The CDR3 runs 13 residues. The CDR3 loop is CASSLSHTGELFF. The CDR3 DNA reads TGTGCCAGCAGTTTATCCCACACCGGGGAGCTGTTTTTT.

The rearrangement joins TRBV29-1 to TRBJ2-7, with TRBD2 matching 14 bases. The junction had 10 bases not matched to a gene; V was cut back by 7 bases and J by 5 bases. The CDR3 length is 15 residues. Looked up from germline, CDR1 is SQVTM and CDR2 is ANQGSEA. The CDR3 DNA sequence: TGCAGCGCTAAGGGACTAGCGGGAGTGATCAACGAGCAGTACTTC. It encodes CSAKGLAGVINEQYF.